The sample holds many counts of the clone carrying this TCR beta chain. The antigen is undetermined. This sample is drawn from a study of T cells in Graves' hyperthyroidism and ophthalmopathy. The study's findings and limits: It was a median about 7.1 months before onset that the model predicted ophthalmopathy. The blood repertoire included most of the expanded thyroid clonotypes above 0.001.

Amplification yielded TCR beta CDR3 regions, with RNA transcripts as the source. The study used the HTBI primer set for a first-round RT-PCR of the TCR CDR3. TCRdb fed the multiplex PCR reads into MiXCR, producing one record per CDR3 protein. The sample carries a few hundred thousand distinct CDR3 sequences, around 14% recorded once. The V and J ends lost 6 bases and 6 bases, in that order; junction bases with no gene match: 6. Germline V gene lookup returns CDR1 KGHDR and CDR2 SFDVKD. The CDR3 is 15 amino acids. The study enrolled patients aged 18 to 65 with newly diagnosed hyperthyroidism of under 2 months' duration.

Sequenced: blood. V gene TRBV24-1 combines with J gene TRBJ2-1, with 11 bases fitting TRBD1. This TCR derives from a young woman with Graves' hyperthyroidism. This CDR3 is CATSRRDRGVNEQFF. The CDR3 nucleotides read TGTGCCACCAGTCGACGGGACAGGGGGGTCAATGAGCAGTTCTTC.